Shown below are 3 T cell receptor beta chains from a single sample sequenced in a study of blood T cell repertoires in COVID-19. Sequencing used immunoSEQ multiplex PCR; TCRdb keeps in-frame clones, though not all of them. The sample consists of some 46,000 clones, 80% to 90% of them appearing once. The sequenced material came from peripheral blood. The source is an elderly woman with COVID-19, enrolled during active disease.

This clone was found once. The V gene is TRBV5-5, the J gene TRBJ2-1, with a tentative D call TRBD2 (8 bases). The germline V and J ends were trimmed by 2 bases and 8 bases, with 14 bases remaining between them. CDR1 and CDR2 (germline): SGHKS, YYEKEE (reference sequence). CDR3 size: 14 residues. CDR3 sequence (DNA): TGTGCCAGCAGCTTTAGCGGGGACAGTCATGAGCAGTTCTTC. Protein sequence: CASSFSGDSHEQFF.

This chain uses TRBV5-6 with TRBJ2-2; D gene unclear. From germline, CDR1 is SGHDT and CDR2 YYEEEE. The CDR3 is 13 residues long. V was pared by 1 base and J by 3 bases, with 4 bases between. The CDR3 bases are TGTGCCAGCAGCTTGCTCTACACCGGGGAGCTGTTTTTT. It encodes CASSLLYTGELFF.

This clone was counted between two and nine times. The DNA for the CDR3 is TGTGCCAGCAGTTTATTCCTCTTCGGGGAGCTGTTTTTT. This sequence encodes CASSLFLFGELFF. The V gene is TRBV27, the J gene TRBJ2-2; unclear D gene. In germline, CDR1 is MNHEY, CDR2 SMNVEV (reference sequence). Between the trimmed V and J ends, which lost 1 base and 7 bases, there was a span of 7 bases. The CDR3 sequence is 13 residues long.